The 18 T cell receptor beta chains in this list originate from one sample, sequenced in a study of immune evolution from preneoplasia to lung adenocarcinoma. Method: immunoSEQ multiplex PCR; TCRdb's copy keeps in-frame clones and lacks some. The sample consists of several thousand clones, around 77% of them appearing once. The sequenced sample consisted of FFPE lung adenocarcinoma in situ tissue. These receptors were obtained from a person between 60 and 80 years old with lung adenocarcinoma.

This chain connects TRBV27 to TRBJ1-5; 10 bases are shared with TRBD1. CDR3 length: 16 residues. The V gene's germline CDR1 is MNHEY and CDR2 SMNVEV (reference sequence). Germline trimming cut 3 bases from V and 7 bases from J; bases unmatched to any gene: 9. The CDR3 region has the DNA TGTGCCAGCAGTTTGTCCCCGACAGGGGGCGGACAGCCCCAGCATTTT. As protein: CASSLSPTGGGQPQHF.

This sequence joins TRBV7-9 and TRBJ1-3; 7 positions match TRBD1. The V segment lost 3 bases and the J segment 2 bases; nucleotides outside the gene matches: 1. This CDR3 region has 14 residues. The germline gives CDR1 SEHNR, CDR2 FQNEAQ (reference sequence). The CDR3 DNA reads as TGTGCCAGCAGCTTCGGACAGGCTGGAAACACCATATATTTT. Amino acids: CASSFGQAGNTIYF. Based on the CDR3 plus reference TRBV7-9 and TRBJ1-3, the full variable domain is DTGVSQNPRHKITKRGQNVTFRCDPISEHNRLYWYRQTLGQGPEFLTYFQNEAQLEKSRLLSDRFSAERPKGSFSTLEIQRTEQGDSAMYLCASSFGQAGNTIYFGEGSWLTVV.

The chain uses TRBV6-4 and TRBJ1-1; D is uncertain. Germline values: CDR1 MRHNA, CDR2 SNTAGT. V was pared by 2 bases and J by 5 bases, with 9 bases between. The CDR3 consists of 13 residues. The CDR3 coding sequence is TGTGCCAGCAGTGACCACTCCCGGACTGAAGCTTTCTTT. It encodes CASSDHSRTEAFF.

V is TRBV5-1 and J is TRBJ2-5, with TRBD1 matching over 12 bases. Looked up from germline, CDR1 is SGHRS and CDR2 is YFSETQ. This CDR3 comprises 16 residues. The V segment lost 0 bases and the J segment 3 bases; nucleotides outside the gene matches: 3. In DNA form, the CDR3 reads TGCGCCAGCAGCTTGGGGGGGACAGGGGGCGAAGAGACCCAGTACTTC. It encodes CASSLGGTGGEETQYF.

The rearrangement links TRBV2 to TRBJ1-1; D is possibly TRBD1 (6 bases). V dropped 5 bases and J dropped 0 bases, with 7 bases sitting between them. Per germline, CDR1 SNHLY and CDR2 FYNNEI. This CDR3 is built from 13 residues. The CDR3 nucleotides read TGTGCCAGCAGTACAGGGCTGAACACTGAAGCTTTCTTT. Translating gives CASSTGLNTEAFF.

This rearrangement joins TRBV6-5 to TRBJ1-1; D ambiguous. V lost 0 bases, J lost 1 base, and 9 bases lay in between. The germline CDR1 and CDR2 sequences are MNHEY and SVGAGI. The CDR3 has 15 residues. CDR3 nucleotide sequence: TGTGCCAGCAGTTACTCCAGGACTTCGAACACTGAAGCTTTCTTT. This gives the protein CASSYSRTSNTEAFF.

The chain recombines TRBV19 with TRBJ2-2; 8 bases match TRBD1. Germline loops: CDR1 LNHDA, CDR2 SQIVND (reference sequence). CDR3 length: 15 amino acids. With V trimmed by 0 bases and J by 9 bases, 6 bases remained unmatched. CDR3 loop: CASSIDLSGGRELFF. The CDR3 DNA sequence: TGTGCCAGTAGTATAGATCTGTCAGGGGGCCGGGAGCTGTTTTTT.

This CDR3 is CASSLDRSGGLGEQYF. As DNA, the CDR3 is TGTGCCAGCAGCTTAGACCGGTCAGGGGGGTTGGGCGAGCAGTACTTC. V usage is TRBV7-2 and J usage is TRBJ2-5, with D maybe TRBD1 (7 bases). The DNA matches TRBJ2-7 better at its end, which makes the J call doubtful. The germline V gene encodes CDR1 SGHTA and CDR2 FQGNSA. The CDR3 contains 16 residues.

In nucleotides, the CDR3 is TGTGCCAGCAACAGGGACTACCAAGAGACCCAGTACTTC. Residues: CASNRDYQETQYF. V and J are TRBV11-1 and TRBJ2-5, with D perhaps being TRBD1 or TRBD2 (6 bases each). CDR1 and CDR2 from the germline V gene are SGHAT and FQDESV (reference sequence). The CDR3 extends over 13 amino acids. Trimming stripped 7 bases from V and 0 bases from J, with 9 bases between. Variable domain in full (rest from reference TRBV11-1 and TRBJ2-5): EAEVAQSPRYKITEKSQAVAFWCDPISGHATLYWYRQILGQGPELLVQFQDESVVDDSQLPKDRFSAERLKGVDSTLKIQPAELGDSAMYLCASNRDYQETQYFGPGTRLLVL.

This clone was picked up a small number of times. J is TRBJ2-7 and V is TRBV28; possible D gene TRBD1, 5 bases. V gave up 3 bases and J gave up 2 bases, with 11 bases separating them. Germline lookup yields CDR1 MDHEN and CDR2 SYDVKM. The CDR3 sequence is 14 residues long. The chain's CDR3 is CASSFEQETYEQYF. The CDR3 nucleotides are TGTGCCAGCAGTTTTGAACAGGAGACCTACGAGCAGTACTTC.

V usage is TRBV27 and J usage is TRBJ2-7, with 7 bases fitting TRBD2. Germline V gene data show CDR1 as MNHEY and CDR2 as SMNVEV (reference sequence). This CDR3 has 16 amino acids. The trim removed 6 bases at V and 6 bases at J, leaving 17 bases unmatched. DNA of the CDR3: TGTGCCAGCAGCCTCAATCGGGAGGCCTTTTACCGCGAGCAGTACTTC. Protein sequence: CASSLNREAFYREQYF.

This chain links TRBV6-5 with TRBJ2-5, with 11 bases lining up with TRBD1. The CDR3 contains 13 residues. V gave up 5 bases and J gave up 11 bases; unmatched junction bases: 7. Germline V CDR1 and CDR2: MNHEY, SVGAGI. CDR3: CASSQGQGGQQYF. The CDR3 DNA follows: TGTGCCAGCAGTCAGGGACAGGGGGGGCAGCAGTACTTC.

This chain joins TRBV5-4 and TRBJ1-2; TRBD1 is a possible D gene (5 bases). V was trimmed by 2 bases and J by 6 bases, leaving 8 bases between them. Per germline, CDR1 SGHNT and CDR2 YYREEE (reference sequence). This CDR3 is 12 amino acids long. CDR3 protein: CASSFQGDGYTF. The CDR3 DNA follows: TGTGCCAGCAGCTTCCAGGGTGATGGCTACACCTTC. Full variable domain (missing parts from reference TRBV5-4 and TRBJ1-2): ETGVTQSPTHLIKTRGQQVTLRCSSQSGHNTVSWYQQALGQGPQFIFQYYREEENGRGNFPPRFSGLQFPNYSSELNVNALELDDSALYLCASSFQGDGYTFGSGTRLTVV.

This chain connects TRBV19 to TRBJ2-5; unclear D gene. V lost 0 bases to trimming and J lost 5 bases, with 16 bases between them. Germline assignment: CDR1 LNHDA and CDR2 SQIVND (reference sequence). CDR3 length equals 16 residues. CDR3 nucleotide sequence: TGTGCCAGTAGTATAGAGGGTCAAACGCCCCGGGAGACCCAGTACTTC. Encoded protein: CASSIEGQTPRETQYF.

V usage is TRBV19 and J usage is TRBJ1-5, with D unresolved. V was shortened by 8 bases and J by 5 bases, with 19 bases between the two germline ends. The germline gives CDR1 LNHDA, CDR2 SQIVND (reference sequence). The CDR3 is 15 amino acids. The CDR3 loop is CASWNRRASDQPQHF. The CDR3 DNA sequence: TGTGCCAGTTGGAATCGTAGGGCAAGCGATCAGCCCCAGCATTTT.

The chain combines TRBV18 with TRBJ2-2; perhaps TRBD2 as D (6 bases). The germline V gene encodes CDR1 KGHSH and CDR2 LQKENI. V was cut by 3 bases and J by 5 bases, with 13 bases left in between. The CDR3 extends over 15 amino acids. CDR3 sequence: CASSPGLQLTGELFF. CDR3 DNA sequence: TGTGCCAGCTCACCGGGACTCCAACTTACCGGGGAGCTGTTTTTT.

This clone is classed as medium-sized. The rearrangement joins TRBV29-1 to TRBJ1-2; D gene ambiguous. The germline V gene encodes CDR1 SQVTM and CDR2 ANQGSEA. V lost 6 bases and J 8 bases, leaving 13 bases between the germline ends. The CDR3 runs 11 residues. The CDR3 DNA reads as TGCAGCGTCGAGAGAGGGCTCGGCTACACCTTC. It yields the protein CSVERGLGYTF.

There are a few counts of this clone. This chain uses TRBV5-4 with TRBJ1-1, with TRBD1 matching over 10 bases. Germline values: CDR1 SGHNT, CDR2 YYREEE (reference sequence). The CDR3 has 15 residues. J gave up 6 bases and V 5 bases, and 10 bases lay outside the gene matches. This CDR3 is CASSPWTGGMAEAFF. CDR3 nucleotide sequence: TGTGCCAGCAGTCCCTGGACAGGGGGGATGGCTGAAGCTTTCTTT.